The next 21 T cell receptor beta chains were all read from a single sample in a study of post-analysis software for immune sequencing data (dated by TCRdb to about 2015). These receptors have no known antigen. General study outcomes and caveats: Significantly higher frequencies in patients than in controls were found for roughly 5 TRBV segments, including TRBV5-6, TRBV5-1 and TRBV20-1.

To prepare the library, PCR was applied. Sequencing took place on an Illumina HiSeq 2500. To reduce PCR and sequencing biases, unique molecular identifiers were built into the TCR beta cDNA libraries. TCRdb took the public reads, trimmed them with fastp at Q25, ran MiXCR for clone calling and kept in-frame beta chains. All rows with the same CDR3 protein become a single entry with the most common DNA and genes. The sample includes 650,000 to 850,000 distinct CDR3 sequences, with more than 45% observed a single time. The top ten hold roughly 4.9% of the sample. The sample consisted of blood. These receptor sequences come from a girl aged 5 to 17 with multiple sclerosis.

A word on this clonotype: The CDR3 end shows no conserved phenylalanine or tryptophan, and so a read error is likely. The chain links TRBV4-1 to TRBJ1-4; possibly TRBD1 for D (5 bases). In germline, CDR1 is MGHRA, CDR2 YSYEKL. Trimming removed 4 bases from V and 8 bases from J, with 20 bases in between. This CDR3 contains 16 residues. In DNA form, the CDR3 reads TGCGCCAGCAGCCTCAGCGAAGAAAACTCAGGGGAAAAACTGTTTTGT. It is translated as CASSLSEENSGEKLFC.

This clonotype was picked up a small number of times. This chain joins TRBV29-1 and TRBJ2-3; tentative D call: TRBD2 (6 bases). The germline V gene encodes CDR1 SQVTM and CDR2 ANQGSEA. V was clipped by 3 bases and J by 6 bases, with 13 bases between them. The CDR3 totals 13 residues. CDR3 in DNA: TGCAGCGTTGAGGGACTGGAGGAGGATACGCAGTATTTT. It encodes CSVEGLEEDTQYF.

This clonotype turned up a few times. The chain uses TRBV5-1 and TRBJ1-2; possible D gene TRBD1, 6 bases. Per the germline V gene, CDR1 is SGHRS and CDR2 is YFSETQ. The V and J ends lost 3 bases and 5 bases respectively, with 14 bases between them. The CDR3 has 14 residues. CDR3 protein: CASSSGGPPYGYTF. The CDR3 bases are TGCGCCAGCAGCTCGGGGGGCCCGCCTTATGGCTACACCTTC.

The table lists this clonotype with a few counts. CDR3: CASSVGGSADTQYF. CDR3 sequence (DNA): TGTGCCAGCAGTGTCGGGGGCAGCGCAGATACGCAGTATTTT. This chain joins TRBV6-5 and TRBJ2-3; D possibly uses TRBD1 or TRBD2 (6 bases each). V dropped 5 bases and J dropped 4 bases, with 13 bases sitting between them. Germline assignment: CDR1 MNHEY and CDR2 SVGAGI. The CDR3 loop spans 14 amino acids.

The CDR3 coding sequence is TGTGCCAGCAGTTTTCGACCGCCATGGACAGCCTCCAAATTAATTCTCACAGATACGCAGTATTTT. This codes for CASSFRPPWTASKLILTDTQYF. The chain is built from TRBV28 and TRBJ2-3; D perhaps matches TRBD1 (6 bases). V gave up 3 bases and J gave up 2 bases, with 33 bases separating them. CDR1 is MDHEN, CDR2 SYDVKM, per germline. This CDR3 contains 22 residues.

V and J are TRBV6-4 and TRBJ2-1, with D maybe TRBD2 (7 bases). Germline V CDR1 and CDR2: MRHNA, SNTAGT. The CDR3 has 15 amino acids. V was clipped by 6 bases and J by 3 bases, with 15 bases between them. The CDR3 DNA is TGTGCCAGCAGCCACGAAGCGGGACACTACAATGAGCAGTTCTTC. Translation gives CASSHEAGHYNEQFF.

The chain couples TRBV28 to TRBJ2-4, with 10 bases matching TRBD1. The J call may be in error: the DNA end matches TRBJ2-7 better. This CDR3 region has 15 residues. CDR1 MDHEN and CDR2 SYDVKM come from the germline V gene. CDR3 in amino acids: CASSSRQGATYEQYF. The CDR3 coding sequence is TGTGCCAGCAGTTCGCGACAGGGGGCAACCTACGAGCAGTACTTC.

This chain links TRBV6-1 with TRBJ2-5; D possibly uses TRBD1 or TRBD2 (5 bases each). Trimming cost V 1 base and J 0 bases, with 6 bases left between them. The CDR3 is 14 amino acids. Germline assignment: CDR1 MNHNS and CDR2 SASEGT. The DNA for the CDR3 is TGTGCCAGCAGTGAAGTGGGACACCAAGAGACCCAGTACTTC. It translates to CASSEVGHQETQYF.

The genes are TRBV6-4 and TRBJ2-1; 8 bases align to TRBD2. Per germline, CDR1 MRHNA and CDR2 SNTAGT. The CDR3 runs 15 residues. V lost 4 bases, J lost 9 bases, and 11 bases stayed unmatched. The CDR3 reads CASSVSGGVDGEQFF. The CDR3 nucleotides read TGTGCCAGCAGTGTCTCGGGGGGGGTGGATGGTGAGCAGTTCTTC.

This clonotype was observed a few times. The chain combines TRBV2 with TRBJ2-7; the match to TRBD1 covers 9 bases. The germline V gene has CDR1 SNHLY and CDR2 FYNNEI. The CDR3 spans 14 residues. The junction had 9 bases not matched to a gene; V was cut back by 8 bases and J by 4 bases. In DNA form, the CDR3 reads TGTGCCAGCCAAACCCGACAGGGGGGTTACGAGCAGTACTTC. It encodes CASQTRQGGYEQYF.

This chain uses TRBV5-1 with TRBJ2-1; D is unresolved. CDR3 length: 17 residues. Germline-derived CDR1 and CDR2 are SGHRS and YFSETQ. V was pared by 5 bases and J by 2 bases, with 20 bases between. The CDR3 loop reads CASRPKADNFPYNEQFF. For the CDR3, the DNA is TGCGCCAGCAGACCGAAGGCAGATAACTTTCCCTACAATGAGCAGTTCTTC.

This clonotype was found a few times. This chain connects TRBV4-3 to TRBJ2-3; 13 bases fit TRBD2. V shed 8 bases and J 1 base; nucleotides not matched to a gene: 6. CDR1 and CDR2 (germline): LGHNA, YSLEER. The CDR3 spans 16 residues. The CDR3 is CASPGTSGTCTDTQYF. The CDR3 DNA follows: TGCGCCAGCCCGGGGACTAGCGGGACCTGCACAGATACGCAGTATTTT.

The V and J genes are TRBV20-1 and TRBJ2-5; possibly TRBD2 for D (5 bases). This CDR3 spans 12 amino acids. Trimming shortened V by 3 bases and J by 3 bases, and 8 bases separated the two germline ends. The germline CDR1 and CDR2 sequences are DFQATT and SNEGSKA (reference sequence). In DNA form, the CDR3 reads TGCAGTGCTAGTGACGGGGAAGAGACCCAGTACTTC. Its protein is CSASDGEETQYF.

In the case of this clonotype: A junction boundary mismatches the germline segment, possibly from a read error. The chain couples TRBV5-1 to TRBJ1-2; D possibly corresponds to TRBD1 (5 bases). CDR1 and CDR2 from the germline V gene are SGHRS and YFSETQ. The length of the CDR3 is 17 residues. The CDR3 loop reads CAGSSLRGVGANYGYTF. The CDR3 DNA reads TGCGCCGGCAGCTCACTAAGGGGCGTGGGAGCTAACTATGGCTACACCTTC.

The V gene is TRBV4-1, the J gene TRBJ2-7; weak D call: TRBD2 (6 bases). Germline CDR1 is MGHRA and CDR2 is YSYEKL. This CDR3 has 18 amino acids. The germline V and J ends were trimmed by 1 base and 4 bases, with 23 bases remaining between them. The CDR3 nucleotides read TGCGCCAGCAGCCAAGGAATATCTAGCGTCCCAACACTTTACGAGCAGTACTTC. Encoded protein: CASSQGISSVPTLYEQYF.

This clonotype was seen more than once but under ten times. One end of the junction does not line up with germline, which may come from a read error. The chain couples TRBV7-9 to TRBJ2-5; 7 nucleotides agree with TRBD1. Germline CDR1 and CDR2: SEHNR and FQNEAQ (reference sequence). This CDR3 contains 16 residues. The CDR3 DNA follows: TGTGCCAGCAGCCGAATCCGGGACAGCTTCCAAGGGACCCAGTACTTC. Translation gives CASSRIRDSFQGTQYF.

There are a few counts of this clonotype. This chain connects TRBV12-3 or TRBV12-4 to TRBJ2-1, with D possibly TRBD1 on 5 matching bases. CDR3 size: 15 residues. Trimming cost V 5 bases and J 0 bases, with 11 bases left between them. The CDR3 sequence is CASSPDRSSYNEQFF. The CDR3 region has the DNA TGTGCCAGCAGTCCCGACAGAAGCTCCTACAATGAGCAGTTCTTC.

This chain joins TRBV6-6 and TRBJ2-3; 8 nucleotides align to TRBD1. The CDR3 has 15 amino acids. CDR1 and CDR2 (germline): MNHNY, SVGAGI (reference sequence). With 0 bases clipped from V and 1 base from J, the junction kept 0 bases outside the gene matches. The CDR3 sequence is CASSYSGQGTDTQYF. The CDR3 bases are TGTGCCAGCAGTTACTCGGGACAGGGCACAGATACGCAGTATTTT.

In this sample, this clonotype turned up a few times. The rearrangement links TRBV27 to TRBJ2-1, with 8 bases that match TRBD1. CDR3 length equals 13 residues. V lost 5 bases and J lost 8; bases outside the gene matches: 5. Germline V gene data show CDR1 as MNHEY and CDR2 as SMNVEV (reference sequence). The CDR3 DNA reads TGTGCCAGCAGTACGGACAGGGTCCATGAGCAGTTCTTC. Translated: CASSTDRVHEQFF.

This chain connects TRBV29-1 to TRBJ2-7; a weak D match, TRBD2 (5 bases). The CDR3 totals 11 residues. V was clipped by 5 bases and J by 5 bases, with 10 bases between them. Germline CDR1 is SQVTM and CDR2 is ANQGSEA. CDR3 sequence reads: CSVSGNDEQYF. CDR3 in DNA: TGCAGCGTTTCCGGGAACGACGAGCAGTACTTC.

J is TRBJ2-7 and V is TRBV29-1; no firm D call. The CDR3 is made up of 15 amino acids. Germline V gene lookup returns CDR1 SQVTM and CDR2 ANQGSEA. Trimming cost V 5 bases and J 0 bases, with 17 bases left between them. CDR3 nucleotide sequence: TGCAGCGTTCCGGGTTACTCTACTAACTCCTACGAGCAGTACTTC. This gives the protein CSVPGYSTNSYEQYF.